This entry lists 19 T cell receptor beta chains sequenced from one sample in a study of T cell responses to AZD1222 COVID-19 vaccine. Produced via immunoSEQ multiplex PCR; TCRdb's table is partial and in-frame only. The sample holds 120,000 or so clones, roughly 84% seen once. This material consisted of peripheral blood, taken 28 days after the second AZD1222 dose. The receptors come from an adult who received the AZD1222 COVID-19 vaccine.

This chain connects TRBV6-5 to TRBJ2-3; D unresolved. Germline V gene sequence: CDR1 MNHEY, CDR2 SVGAGI. The CDR3 extends over 14 amino acids. The V end was cut by 6 bases, the J end by 0 bases, with 10 bases between. Here the CDR3 reads CASSNRVSTDTQYF. In DNA, the CDR3 is TGTGCCAGCAGCAACAGAGTTAGCACAGATACGCAGTATTTT.

The V gene is TRBV2, the J gene TRBJ2-5; D uncertain. The germline V and J ends were trimmed by 2 bases and 1 base, with 11 bases remaining between them. The CDR3 is made up of 15 amino acids. CDR1 and CDR2 from the germline V gene are SNHLY and FYNNEI. The CDR3 region is CASSESGKGQETQYF. CDR3 DNA: TGTGCCAGCAGTGAATCGGGCAAAGGCCAAGAGACCCAGTACTTC.

CDR3 sequence (DNA): TGTGCCAGCAGCTCCCTAGGACAGGGGACGGAGACCCAGTACTTC. Protein product: CASSSLGQGTETQYF. V gene TRBV7-9 combines with J gene TRBJ2-5; the match to TRBD1 covers 9 bases. The germline CDR1 and CDR2 sequences are SEHNR and FQNEAQ (reference sequence). Trimming cost V 4 bases and J 5 bases; bases outside gene matches: 8. The CDR3 has 15 amino acids.

The rearrangement uses TRBV28 and TRBJ1-5; perhaps TRBD1 as D (5 bases). Trimming cost V 8 bases and J 6 bases, with 11 bases left between them. This CDR3 is 12 amino acids long. Germline values: CDR1 MDHEN, CDR2 SYDVKM. The CDR3 loop reads CASLEGSQPQHF. CDR3 nucleotides: TGTGCCAGCTTGGAGGGGTCTCAGCCCCAGCATTTT.

The chain uses TRBV18 and TRBJ1-2, with D tentatively TRBD1 (6 bases). Germline values: CDR1 KGHSH, CDR2 LQKENI. This CDR3 contains 14 residues. V was trimmed by 3 bases and J by 6 bases, leaving 14 bases between them. The CDR3 region has the DNA TGTGCCAGCTCACCTACACAGGGCTGGAATGGCTACACCTTC. Residues: CASSPTQGWNGYTF.

V gene TRBV7-2 combines with J gene TRBJ1-5; a weak D match, TRBD1 (6 bases). The CDR3 is made up of 15 amino acids. Germline V gives CDR1 SGHTA, CDR2 FQGNSA. V was pared by 1 base and J by 2 bases, with 9 bases between. The CDR3 nucleotides are TGTGCCAGCAGCTTAGAGGGGGGCCGCAATCAGCCCCAGCATTTT. It encodes CASSLEGGRNQPQHF.

The chain is built from TRBV29-1 and TRBJ2-2; D is uncertain. The CDR3 is made up of 13 amino acids. Germline assignment: CDR1 SQVTM and CDR2 ANQGSEA. The germline V and J ends were trimmed by 4 bases and 2 bases, with 8 bases remaining between them. DNA of the CDR3: TGCAGCGTTGCCGAATCCAACACCGGGGAGCTGTTTTTT. Encoded protein: CSVAESNTGELFF.

The rearrangement uses TRBV6-5 and TRBJ2-5; D possibly corresponds to TRBD1 (6 bases). Trimming cost V 5 bases and J 12 bases, with 16 bases left between them. The CDR3 is made up of 12 amino acids. Germline lookup yields CDR1 MNHEY and CDR2 SVGAGI. The CDR3 protein is CASSLSRGNEYF. CDR3 nucleotide sequence: TGTGCCAGCAGTCTCAGTAGGGGGAATGAGTACTTC.

This clone has only one observation. The chain carries TRBV11-2 and TRBJ2-3, with D possibly being TRBD2 (5 bases). V lost 2 bases to trimming and J lost 3 bases, with 9 bases between them. The CDR3 contains 14 residues. From germline, CDR1 is SGHAT and CDR2 FQNNGV. The CDR3 loop reads CASSLSLVTDTQYF. CDR3 nucleotide sequence: TGTGCCAGCAGCTTATCACTAGTGACAGATACGCAGTATTTT.

CDR3 DNA sequence: TGTGCCAGCAAATTCTCCTTGGGACAGGGAGAAGAGACCCAGTACTTC. This gives the protein CASKFSLGQGEETQYF. The chain carries TRBV28 and TRBJ2-5, with 9 bases that match TRBD1. Germline V lookup: CDR1 MDHEN, CDR2 SYDVKM. J was trimmed by 3 bases and V by 7 bases; bases with no gene match: 12. This CDR3 has 16 residues.

The V gene is TRBV3-1 (or the pseudogene TRBV3-2), the J gene TRBJ1-4; 10 bases line up with TRBD1. J gave up 7 bases and V 5 bases, and 7 bases lay outside the gene matches. CDR3 length equals 15 residues. Per the germline V gene, CDR1 is LGHDT and CDR2 is YNNKEL (reference sequence). CDR3 in DNA: TGTGCCAGCAGCTGGCCGGGACAGGGGCTTGAAAAACTGTTTTTT. Protein sequence: CASSWPGQGLEKLFF.

The rearrangement links TRBV4-3 to TRBJ1-2; no definite D call. Trimming removed 2 bases at V and 5 bases at J, with 9 bases between. This CDR3 has 13 residues. Looked up from germline, CDR1 is LGHNA and CDR2 is YSLEER. This CDR3 is CASSQSRRYGYTF. The CDR3 DNA reads as TGCGCCAGCAGCCAAAGTAGGAGATATGGCTACACCTTC.

The V gene is TRBV4-2, the J gene TRBJ2-7; 7 bases line up with TRBD2. V shed 1 base, J shed 1 base, and the junction held 4 bases outside the gene matches. The CDR3 is 15 residues long. Germline loops: CDR1 LGHNA, CDR2 YNFKEQ. The chain's CDR3 is CASSQGLGLSYEQYF. As DNA, the CDR3 is TGTGCCAGCAGCCAAGGTTTGGGACTATCCTACGAGCAGTACTTC.

V usage is TRBV7-2 and J usage is TRBJ2-2; D is tentatively TRBD1 or TRBD2 (5 bases each). The germline gives CDR1 SGHTA, CDR2 FQGNSA. The CDR3 is made up of 14 amino acids. Trimming stripped 10 bases from V and 6 bases from J, with 18 bases between. CDR3 in DNA: TGTGCCACCTCCCCGGGGACCGATTCCGGGGAGCTGTTTTTT. Amino acid sequence: CATSPGTDSGELFF.

The chain joins TRBV25-1 to TRBJ1-6; 7 bases are shared with TRBD1. J was trimmed by 0 bases and V by 6 bases; bases with no gene match: 8. Germline CDR1 and CDR2: MGHDK and SYGVNS. This CDR3 comprises 17 residues. The CDR3, as DNA: TGTGCCAGCAGCCCCCCGACAGGGAGCTCCTATAATTCACCCCTCCACTTT. Its translation: CASSPPTGSSYNSPLHF.

The chain recombines TRBV6-1 with TRBJ2-7, with D unclear. Germline CDR1 MNHNS, CDR2 SASEGT. Trimming shortened V by 3 bases and J by 2 bases, and 2 bases separated the two germline ends. The CDR3 extends over 11 amino acids. The CDR3 DNA follows: TGTGCCAGCAGTGATGCCTACGAGCAGTACTTC. Its translation: CASSDAYEQYF.

The chain couples TRBV25-1 to TRBJ2-3, with 8 bases matching TRBD1. J lost 13 bases, V lost 6 bases, and 12 bases had no gene match. This CDR3 contains 13 residues. Germline CDR1 is MGHDK and CDR2 is SYGVNS. The CDR3 DNA reads TGTGCCAGCAGCATCTGGGGGACAGGACTAAAGTATTTT. Translating it yields CASSIWGTGLKYF.

V is TRBV24-1 and J is TRBJ2-2; the match to TRBD1 covers 9 bases. Germline V gives CDR1 KGHDR, CDR2 SFDVKD. Losses at the gene ends were 8 bases for V and 3 bases for J; bases not matched to a gene: 12. The CDR3 loop spans 17 amino acids. CDR3 sequence: CATTSTLGTGYTGELFF. DNA of the CDR3: TGTGCCACCACCTCCACTTTAGGGACAGGGTACACCGGGGAGCTGTTTTTT.

The genes are TRBV12-1 and TRBJ2-7; the table's D call of TRBD1 was not tested on the DNA. TRBV12-1 is marked as a pseudogene. The CDR3 covers 11 residues. The CDR3 coding sequence is TGTGCCAGCAGCCCGCGACAGGGGCAGTACTTC. It encodes CASSPRQGQYF.